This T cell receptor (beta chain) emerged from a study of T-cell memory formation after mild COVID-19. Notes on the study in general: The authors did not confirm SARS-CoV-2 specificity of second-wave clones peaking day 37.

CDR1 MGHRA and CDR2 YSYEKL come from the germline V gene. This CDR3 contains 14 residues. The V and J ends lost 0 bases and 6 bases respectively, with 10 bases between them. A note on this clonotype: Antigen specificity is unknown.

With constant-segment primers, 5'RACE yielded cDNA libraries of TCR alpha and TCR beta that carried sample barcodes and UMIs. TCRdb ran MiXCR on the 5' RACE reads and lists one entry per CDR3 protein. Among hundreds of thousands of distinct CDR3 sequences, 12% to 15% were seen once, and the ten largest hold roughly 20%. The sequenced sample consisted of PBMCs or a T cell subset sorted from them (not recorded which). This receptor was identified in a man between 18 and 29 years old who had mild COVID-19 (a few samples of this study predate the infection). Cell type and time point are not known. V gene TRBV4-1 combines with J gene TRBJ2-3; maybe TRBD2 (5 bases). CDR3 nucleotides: TGCGCCAGCAGCCAAGAGCGGTGCGGGGATACGCAGTATTTT. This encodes CASSQERCGDTQYF.